What follows are 2 T cell receptor beta chains derived from one specimen sequenced in a study of cytomegalovirus exposure and HLA in healthy donors. Primers: 60 Vbeta forward and 13 Jbeta reverse. The assay was immunoSEQ multiplex PCR, and TCRdb's table has in-frame clones only and misses some. The table includes about 190,000 clones, almost 75% detected once. The sequencing sample was made of PBMCs. The receptors were sampled from a woman between 25 and 40 years old in good health and CMV-seropositive.

This clone was detected only once. The junction shows a germline mismatch at one end, possibly a read error. The chain links TRBV19 to TRBJ2-3, with TRBD2 matching over 7 bases. The germline V gene has CDR1 LNHDA and CDR2 SQIVND (reference sequence). The CDR3 length is 16 residues. Here the CDR3 reads CASSLDRAGDTDTQYF. The CDR3 nucleotides are TGTGCCAGTAGTCTAGATAGGGCGGGAGACACAGATACGCAGTATTTT.

V and J are TRBV4-2 and TRBJ2-4, with a weak D call TRBD1 (6 bases). The ends were cut back, 4 bases at V and 2 bases at J, with 12 bases in the middle. The CDR3 covers 15 residues. Germline V gives CDR1 LGHNA, CDR2 YNFKEQ. The CDR3 bases are TGTGCCAGCAGCCGGCACAGGGAACCCAAAAACATTCAGTACTTC. Translation gives CASSRHREPKNIQYF.